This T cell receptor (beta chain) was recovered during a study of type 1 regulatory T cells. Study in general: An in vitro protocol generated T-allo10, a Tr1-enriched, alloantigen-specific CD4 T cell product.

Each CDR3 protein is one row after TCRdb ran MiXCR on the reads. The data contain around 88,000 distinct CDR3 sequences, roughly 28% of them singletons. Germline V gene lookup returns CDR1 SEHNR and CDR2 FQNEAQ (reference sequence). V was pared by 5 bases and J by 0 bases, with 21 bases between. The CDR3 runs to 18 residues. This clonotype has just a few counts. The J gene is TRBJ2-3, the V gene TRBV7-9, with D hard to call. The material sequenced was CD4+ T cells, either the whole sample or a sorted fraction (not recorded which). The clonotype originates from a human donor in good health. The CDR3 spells CASSRSLQAETSTDTQYF. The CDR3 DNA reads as TGTGCCAGCAGCCGATCACTACAAGCAGAGACTAGCACAGATACGCAGTATTTT.